The 26 T cell receptor beta chains presented below share a single source sample, sequenced in a study of shared T cell receptors in the human thymus. Data came from immunoSEQ multiplex PCR; TCRdb stores just in-frame clones and leaves some out. The data contain hundreds of thousands of clones, 78% of them seen just once; the ten biggest clones take up more than 0.01%. Another study also made use of these data, one on human thymus T cells.

The sample taken for sequencing was thymocytes. The receptors here all came from a boy under two years old with a congenital heart defect.

The V call is TRBV7-2, the J call TRBJ2-1, with 10 bases fitting TRBD2. The CDR3 loop spans 16 amino acids. V lost 5 bases, J lost 4 bases, and 8 bases stayed unmatched. Germline V lookup: CDR1 SGHTA, CDR2 FQGNSA. The CDR3 DNA follows: TGTGCCAGCAGCCCCTGGCTAGCGGGAGTTTACAATGAGCAGTTCTTC. The encoded protein is CASSPWLAGVYNEQFF. Supplemented by reference TRBV7-2 and TRBJ2-1, the full variable domain reads GAGVSQSPSNKVTEKGKDVELRCDPISGHTALYWYRQSLGQGLEFLIYFQGNSAPDKSGLPSDRFSAERTGGSVSTLTIQRTQQEDSAVYLCASSPWLAGVYNEQFFGPGTRLTVL.

The chain uses TRBV21-1 and TRBJ2-7; the table gives TRBD1 as D, unverified against the DNA. TRBV21-1 is described as a pseudogene. The length of the CDR3 is 17 residues. The CDR3 DNA is TGTGCCAGCAGCTCTCCGATCCGGGACAGGAGCTCCTACGAGCAGTACTTC. Translating gives CASSSPIRDRSSYEQYF.

The chain employs TRBV25-1 and TRBJ2-7, with D unclear. Germline CDR1 reads MGHDK; CDR2 reads SYGVNS. CDR3 length: 15 residues. Trimming removed 0 bases from V and 4 bases from J, with 13 bases in between. The DNA of the CDR3 is TGTGCCAGCAGTGAATATGGGCCTCCTCAGTACGAGCAGTACTTC. Translating gives CASSEYGPPQYEQYF.

The chain combines TRBV5-6 with TRBJ2-2; D gene unclear. The ends were cut back, 2 bases at V and 14 bases at J, with 4 bases in the middle. CDR1 SGHDT and CDR2 YYEEEE come from the germline V gene. The CDR3 has 9 amino acids. The CDR3 loop is CASSFGLFF. CDR3 nucleotides: TGTGCCAGCAGCTTCGGTCTGTTTTTT.

This clone was picked up one time. V usage is TRBV4-2 and J usage is TRBJ1-6; D is possibly TRBD1 (6 bases). From germline, CDR1 is LGHNA and CDR2 YNFKEQ. The CDR3 covers 17 residues. V was pared by 1 base and J by 4 bases, with 14 bases between. The chain's CDR3 is CASSQGGKGHYNSPLHF. CDR3 sequence (DNA): TGTGCCAGCAGCCAAGGTGGTAAGGGACATTATAATTCACCCCTCCACTTT.

The CDR3 coding sequence is TGTGCCAGCAGCGTAACGACAGGGGGAGATGAAAAACTGTTTTTT. Amino acid sequence: CASSVTTGGDEKLFF. The chain carries TRBV14 and TRBJ1-4; 9 bases agree with TRBD1. Trimming took 5 bases from V and 6 from J; bases not matched to a gene: 7. Germline V gene lookup returns CDR1 SGHDN and CDR2 FVKESK. The CDR3 spans 15 residues.

The chain links TRBV4-3 to TRBJ2-3; no reliable D call. V lost 4 bases, J lost 7 bases, and 24 bases lay in between. Looked up from germline, CDR1 is LGHNA and CDR2 is YSLEER. CDR3 length equals 17 residues. The DNA for the CDR3 is TGCGCCAGCAGCCTAAATCCCGGGTCCATGGCCCCAAATACGCAGTATTTT. Protein sequence: CASSLNPGSMAPNTQYF.

The table lists this clone with a count of one. The genes are TRBV5-1 and TRBJ1-2, with 11 bases that match TRBD1. This CDR3 contains 18 residues. Per germline, CDR1 SGHRS and CDR2 YFSETQ. The junction had 11 bases not matched to a gene; V was cut back by 3 bases and J by 1 base. The CDR3 nucleotides read TGCGCCAGCAGCTGGGGGGACAGGGGGTACCGGTATAACTATGGCTACACCTTC. Encoded protein: CASSWGDRGYRYNYGYTF.

V and J are TRBV30 and TRBJ1-5; 7 bases agree with TRBD1. The CDR3 has 11 amino acids. CDR1 is GTSNPN and CDR2 is SVGIG in the germline V gene (reference sequence). V was clipped by 1 base and J by 10 bases; unmatched bases: 1. CDR3 in amino acids: CAWSAGGPQHF. The CDR3 DNA sequence: TGTGCCTGGAGTGCAGGGGGTCCCCAGCATTTT.

The CDR3 DNA is TGCGCCAGCAGCGGGACTAGCGGGAGGGCCAGGAACAATGAGCAGTTCTTC. Its protein is CASSGTSGRARNNEQFF. The gene calls are TRBV5-1 and TRBJ2-1; 16 bases match TRBD2. The length of the CDR3 is 17 residues. The J segment lost 5 bases and the V segment lost 4 bases, leaving 6 bases of the junction unmatched. The V gene's germline CDR1 is SGHRS and CDR2 YFSETQ.

This chain connects TRBV21-1 to TRBJ2-5; TRBD2, the D gene given by the table, was not confirmed from the DNA. TRBV21-1 is assigned pseudogene status. The CDR3 runs 16 residues. CDR3 nucleotides: TGTGCCAGCAGCATACGCGGGAGGGCCCTCGGAGAGACCCAGTACTTC. The encoded protein is CASSIRGRALGETQYF.

J is TRBJ2-7 and V is TRBV6-6; 8 bases line up with TRBD1. The junction had 11 bases not matched to a gene; V was cut back by 8 bases and J by 2 bases. The CDR3 contains 15 residues. CDR1 is MNHNY, CDR2 SVGAGI, per germline (reference sequence). CDR3 protein: CASLGGDRPTYEQYF. The CDR3 DNA reads as TGTGCCAGCCTGGGTGGGGACAGGCCTACCTACGAGCAGTACTTC.

The chain is built from TRBV6-5 and TRBJ1-2, with 8 bases that match TRBD1. This CDR3 contains 14 residues. Germline V gene lookup returns CDR1 MNHEY and CDR2 SVGAGI. Trimming cost V 5 bases and J 6 bases; bases outside gene matches: 8. CDR3 amino acids: CASSREDRVDGYTF. CDR3 nucleotides: TGTGCCAGCAGTCGGGAGGACAGGGTAGATGGCTACACCTTC.

A note on this clone: Distinct nucleotide sequences in the sample also encode this CDR3. The V call is TRBV29-1, the J call TRBJ2-7; D perhaps matches TRBD1 (6 bases). Germline V lookup: CDR1 SQVTM, CDR2 ANQGSEA. With 4 bases removed from V and 2 bases from J, the gap between germline ends came to 15 bases. The CDR3 has 14 residues. CDR3 residues: CSVGGQGLPYEQYF. The CDR3 bases are TGCAGCGTTGGGGGACAAGGACTCCCCTACGAGCAGTACTTC.

J is TRBJ2-7 and V is TRBV4-2; TRBD2 matches 11 bases. The germline gives CDR1 LGHNA, CDR2 YNFKEQ. V shed 4 bases and J 0 bases; nucleotides not matched to a gene: 5. The CDR3 totals 16 residues. The CDR3 DNA follows: TGTGCCAGCAGCCTCGGACTAGCGGGCGACTCCTACGAGCAGTACTTC. It is translated as CASSLGLAGDSYEQYF.

This clone was detected once. The chain combines TRBV28 with TRBJ1-5; TRBD1 matches at 7 bases. From germline, CDR1 is MDHEN and CDR2 SYDVKM. This CDR3 has 15 residues. J lost 5 bases, V lost 2 bases, and 6 bases had no gene match. For the CDR3, the DNA is TGTGCCAGCAGTTTACCCGACAGGGCGGATCAGCCCCAGCATTTT. Translation: CASSLPDRADQPQHF.

V gene TRBV27 combines with J gene TRBJ2-3, with 11 bases aligning to TRBD2. Germline-derived CDR1 and CDR2 are MNHEY and SMNVEV (reference sequence). The length of the CDR3 is 14 residues. After removal of 8 bases from V and 3 bases from J, the junction contained 4 bases not matched to a gene. The CDR3 loop reads CASGRTSGTDTQYF. The CDR3 DNA sequence: TGTGCCAGCGGTAGGACTAGCGGGACAGATACGCAGTATTTT.

The J gene is TRBJ1-4, the V gene TRBV7-9, with 10 bases identical to TRBD1. V shed 5 bases, J shed 8 bases, and the junction held 8 bases outside the gene matches. The CDR3 consists of 15 residues. Looked up from germline, CDR1 is SEHNR and CDR2 is FQNEAQ (reference sequence). The CDR3 DNA reads as TGTGCCAGCAGCGCACAGGGACAGGGGTGGGAAAAACTGTTTTTT. The encoded protein is CASSAQGQGWEKLFF.

V and J are TRBV14 and TRBJ2-7; D might be TRBD1 (5 bases). The V end was cut by 1 base, the J end by 0 bases, with 16 bases between. Germline CDR1 is SGHDN and CDR2 is FVKESK. The CDR3 totals 17 residues. The chain's CDR3 is CASSQVFQGQSSYEQYF. As DNA, the CDR3 is TGTGCCAGCAGCCAAGTTTTCCAGGGCCAGAGCTCCTACGAGCAGTACTTC.

The gene calls are TRBV11-3 and TRBJ1-1; D perhaps matches TRBD1 (6 bases). Germline lookup yields CDR1 SGHNT and CDR2 YENEEA. The CDR3 extends over 15 amino acids. Trimming cost V 4 bases and J 0 bases, with 12 bases left between them. The CDR3 DNA reads as TGTGCCAGCAGCTCAGGACAGCTATTGAACACTGAAGCTTTCTTT. It specifies CASSSGQLLNTEAFF. Complete variable domain (other parts from reference TRBV11-3 and TRBJ1-1): EAGVVQSPRYKIIEKKQPVAFWCNPISGHNTLYWYLQNLGQGPELLIRYENEEAVDDSQLPKDRFSAERLKGVDSTLKIQPAELGDSAVYLCASSSGQLLNTEAFFGQGTRLTVV.

The rearrangement joins TRBV7-6 to TRBJ2-7, with TRBD1 matching over 9 bases. Germline V gives CDR1 SGHVS, CDR2 FNYEAQ. This CDR3 region has 17 residues. Unmatched junction bases numbered 18, after V lost 5 bases and J lost 7 bases. DNA for the CDR3: TGTGCCAGCAGCCCCCGGGACAGGGAATACTACTACGTTGAGCAGTACTTC. As protein: CASSPRDREYYYVEQYF.

The chain carries TRBV13 and TRBJ1-4; 8 bases agree with TRBD1. The junction had 1 base not matched to a gene; V was cut back by 5 bases and J by 8 bases. Germline CDR1 is PRHDT and CDR2 is FYEKMQ (reference sequence). This CDR3 is 12 amino acids long. CDR3 in DNA: TGTGCCAGCAGCCACAGGGGGGAAAAACTGTTTTTT. Its protein is CASSHRGEKLFF.

This clone was counted once. The genes are TRBV6-4 and TRBJ2-3, with 7 bases identical to TRBD2. This CDR3 has 17 residues. Germline V gives CDR1 MRHNA, CDR2 SNTAGT. J lost 5 bases, V lost 4 bases, and 15 bases had no gene match. CDR3 loop: CASSVGASGASGDTQYF. In DNA form, the CDR3 reads TGTGCCAGCAGTGTAGGGGCTAGCGGTGCGTCGGGAGATACGCAGTATTTT.

This chain joins TRBV14 and TRBJ1-2; D is uncertain. The V end was cut by 0 bases, the J end by 4 bases, with 12 bases between. This CDR3 contains 15 residues. Germline CDR1 reads SGHDN; CDR2 reads FVKESK. The CDR3 nucleotides are TGTGCCAGCAGCCAAGATCAGAACAGATTCTATGGCTACACCTTC. Translation gives CASSQDQNRFYGYTF.

The chain joins TRBV6-4 to TRBJ2-5, with 12 bases matching TRBD2. CDR1 and CDR2 from the germline V gene are MRHNA and SNTAGT. The CDR3 totals 20 residues. V trimming: 4 bases; J trimming: 0 bases; junction bases outside the gene matches: 15. This CDR3 is CASSALPGLAGLTYQETQYF. CDR3 sequence (DNA): TGTGCCAGCAGTGCACTCCCGGGACTAGCGGGTCTAACGTACCAAGAGACCCAGTACTTC.

The CDR3 bases are TGTGCCAGTAGTATAGTACACCCTCCGTCCCTAGCGGAGCCCCAAGAGACCCAGTACTTC. Residues: CASSIVHPPSLAEPQETQYF. The chain is built from TRBV19 and TRBJ2-5, with 7 positions matching TRBD2. The V gene's germline CDR1 is LNHDA and CDR2 SQIVND (reference sequence). CDR3 length: 20 residues. With 1 base clipped from V and 1 base from J, the junction kept 18 bases outside the gene matches.